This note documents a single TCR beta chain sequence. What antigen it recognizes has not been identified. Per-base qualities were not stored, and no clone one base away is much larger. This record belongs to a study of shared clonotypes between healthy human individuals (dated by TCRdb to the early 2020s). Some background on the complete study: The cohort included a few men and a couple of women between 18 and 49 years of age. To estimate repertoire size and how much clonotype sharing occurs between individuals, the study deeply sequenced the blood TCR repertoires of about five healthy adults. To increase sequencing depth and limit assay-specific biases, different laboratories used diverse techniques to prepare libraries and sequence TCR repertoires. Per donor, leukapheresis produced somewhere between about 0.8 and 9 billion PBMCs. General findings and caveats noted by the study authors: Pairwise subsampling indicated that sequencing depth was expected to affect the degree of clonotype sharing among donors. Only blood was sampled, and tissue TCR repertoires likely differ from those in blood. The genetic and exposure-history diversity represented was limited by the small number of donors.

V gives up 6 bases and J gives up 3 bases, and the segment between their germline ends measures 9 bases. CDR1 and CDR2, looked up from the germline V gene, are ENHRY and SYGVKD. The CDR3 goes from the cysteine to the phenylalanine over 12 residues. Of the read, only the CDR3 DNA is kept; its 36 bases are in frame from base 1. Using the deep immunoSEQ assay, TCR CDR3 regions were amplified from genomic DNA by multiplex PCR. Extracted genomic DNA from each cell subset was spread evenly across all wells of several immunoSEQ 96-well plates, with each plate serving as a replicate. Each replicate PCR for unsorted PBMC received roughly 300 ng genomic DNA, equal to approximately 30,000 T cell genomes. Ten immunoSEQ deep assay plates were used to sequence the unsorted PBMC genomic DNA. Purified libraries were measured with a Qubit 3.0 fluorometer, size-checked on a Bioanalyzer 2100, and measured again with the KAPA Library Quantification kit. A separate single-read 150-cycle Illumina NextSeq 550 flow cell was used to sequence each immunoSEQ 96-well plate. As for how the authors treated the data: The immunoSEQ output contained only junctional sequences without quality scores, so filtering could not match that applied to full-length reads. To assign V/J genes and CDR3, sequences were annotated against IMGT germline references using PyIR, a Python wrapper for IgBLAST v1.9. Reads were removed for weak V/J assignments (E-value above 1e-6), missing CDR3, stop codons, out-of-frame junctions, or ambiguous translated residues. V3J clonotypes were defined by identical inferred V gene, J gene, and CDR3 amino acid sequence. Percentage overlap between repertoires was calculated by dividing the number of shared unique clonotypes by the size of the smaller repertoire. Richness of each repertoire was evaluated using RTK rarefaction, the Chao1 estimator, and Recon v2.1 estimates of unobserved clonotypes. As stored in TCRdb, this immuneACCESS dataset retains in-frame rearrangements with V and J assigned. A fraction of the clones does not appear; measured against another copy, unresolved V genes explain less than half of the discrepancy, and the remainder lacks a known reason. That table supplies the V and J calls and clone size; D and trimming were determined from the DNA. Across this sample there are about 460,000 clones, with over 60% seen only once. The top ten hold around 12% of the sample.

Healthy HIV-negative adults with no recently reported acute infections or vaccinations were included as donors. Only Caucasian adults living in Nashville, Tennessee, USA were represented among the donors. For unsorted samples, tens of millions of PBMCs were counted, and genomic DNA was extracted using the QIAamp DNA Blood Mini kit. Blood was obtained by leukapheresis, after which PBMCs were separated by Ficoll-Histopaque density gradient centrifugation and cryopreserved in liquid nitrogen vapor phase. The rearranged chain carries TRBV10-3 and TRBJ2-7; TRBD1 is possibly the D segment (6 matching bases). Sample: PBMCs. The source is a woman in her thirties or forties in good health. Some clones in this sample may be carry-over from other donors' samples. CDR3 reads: CAISPTGYEQYF. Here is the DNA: TGTGCCATCAGCCCGACAGGCTACGAGCAGTACTTC.